A single sample is the source of the 8 T cell receptor beta chains below, sequenced in a study of vaccination effects on CD4 cells after COVID-19. Some clones are missing from TCRdb's copy, which holds only in-frame ones; the method was immunoSEQ multiplex PCR. The sample has 74,000 or so clones; about four fifths are singletons. No antigens are known for them. Using viral peptide pools, the ViraFEST assay grew out antigen-specific CD4+ T cells prior to sequencing. Following culture for ten to eleven days, CD4+ T cells were isolated. Negative nucleocapsid antibody tests before and after vaccination confirmed no previous SARS-CoV-2 infection. This specimen consisted of CD4+ T cells from PBMCs cultured with SARS-CoV-2 spike peptides, obtained before COVID-19 vaccination. The receptors shown here come from a human donor who received a COVID-19 vaccine.

The chain has TRBV9 and TRBJ1-4, with a tentative D call TRBD1 (5 bases). This CDR3 has 14 residues. Per the germline V gene, CDR1 is SGDLS and CDR2 is YYNGEE. Trimming took 0 bases from V and 6 from J, leaving 9 bases between them. CDR3 region: CASSVVGGDEKLFF. Written as DNA, the CDR3 is TGTGCCAGCAGCGTAGTGGGGGGTGATGAAAAACTGTTTTTT. The whole variable domain, filled in from reference TRBV9 and TRBJ1-4, reads DSGVTQTPKHLITATGQRVTLRCSPRSGDLSVYWYQQSLDQGLQFLIQYYNGEERAKGNILERFSAQQFPDLHSELNLSSLELGDSALYFCASSVVGGDEKLFFGSGTQLSVL.

The gene calls are TRBV18 and TRBJ1-2, with 8 nucleotides matching TRBD1. This CDR3 has 13 amino acids. Germline V CDR1 and CDR2: KGHSH, LQKENI. With V trimmed by 0 bases and J by 7 bases, 1 base remained unmatched. This CDR3 reads CASSPPQGGGYTF. CDR3 DNA sequence: TGTGCCAGCTCACCACCACAGGGGGGTGGCTACACCTTC.

V is TRBV30 and J is TRBJ2-1; the D is unclear. V dropped 0 bases and J dropped 8 bases, with 8 bases sitting between them. Germline V gene lookup returns CDR1 GTSNPN and CDR2 SVGIG (reference sequence). The CDR3 length is 12 residues. CDR3 nucleotide sequence: TGTGCCTGGAGTGTGGGCCTTGATGAGCAGTTCTTC. The encoded protein is CAWSVGLDEQFF.

The J gene is TRBJ2-2, the V gene TRBV4-1; 9 nucleotides agree with TRBD2. With 1 base clipped from V and 1 base from J, the junction kept 4 bases outside the gene matches. The CDR3 spans 17 residues. Germline values: CDR1 MGHRA, CDR2 YSYEKL. The CDR3 sequence: CASSQVSGGLNTGELFF. The CDR3 coding sequence is TGCGCCAGCAGCCAAGTTAGCGGGGGCCTGAACACCGGGGAGCTGTTTTTT.

This clone is a singleton in its sample. V gene TRBV5-4 combines with J gene TRBJ2-3; D remains ambiguous. Trimming removed 7 bases from V and 1 base from J, with 4 bases in between. The CDR3 runs to 11 residues. Germline values: CDR1 SGHNT, CDR2 YYREEE (reference sequence). The CDR3 loop reads CASGRTDTQYF. For the CDR3, the DNA is TGTGCCAGCGGTCGCACAGATACGCAGTATTTT.

The sample holds one count of this clone. The chain uses TRBV6-2 or TRBV6-3 and TRBJ1-1; no clear D. The CDR3 runs 14 residues. With 0 bases removed from V and 0 bases from J, the gap between germline ends came to 5 bases. Germline CDR1 is MNHEY and CDR2 is SVGEGT. In nucleotides, the CDR3 is TGTGCCAGCAGTTACTCCGGTATGAACACTGAAGCTTTCTTT. As protein: CASSYSGMNTEAFF.

The chain links TRBV5-4 to TRBJ1-1; 7 nucleotides align to TRBD1. The CDR3 consists of 15 residues. After removal of 3 bases from V and 2 bases from J, the junction contained 7 bases not matched to a gene. CDR1 and CDR2 (germline): SGHNT, YYREEE (reference sequence). The CDR3 is CASSSGGTANTEAFF. The CDR3, as DNA: TGTGCCAGCAGCTCGGGAGGGACAGCTAACACTGAAGCTTTCTTT.

The chain has TRBV25-1 and TRBJ1-1; D might be TRBD1 (5 bases). V was shortened by 6 bases and J by 6 bases, with 8 bases between the two germline ends. This CDR3 contains 11 residues. The germline V gene has CDR1 MGHDK and CDR2 SYGVNS. The CDR3: CASRLGAEAFF. The CDR3 DNA reads TGTGCCAGCAGGCTAGGGGCTGAAGCTTTCTTT.